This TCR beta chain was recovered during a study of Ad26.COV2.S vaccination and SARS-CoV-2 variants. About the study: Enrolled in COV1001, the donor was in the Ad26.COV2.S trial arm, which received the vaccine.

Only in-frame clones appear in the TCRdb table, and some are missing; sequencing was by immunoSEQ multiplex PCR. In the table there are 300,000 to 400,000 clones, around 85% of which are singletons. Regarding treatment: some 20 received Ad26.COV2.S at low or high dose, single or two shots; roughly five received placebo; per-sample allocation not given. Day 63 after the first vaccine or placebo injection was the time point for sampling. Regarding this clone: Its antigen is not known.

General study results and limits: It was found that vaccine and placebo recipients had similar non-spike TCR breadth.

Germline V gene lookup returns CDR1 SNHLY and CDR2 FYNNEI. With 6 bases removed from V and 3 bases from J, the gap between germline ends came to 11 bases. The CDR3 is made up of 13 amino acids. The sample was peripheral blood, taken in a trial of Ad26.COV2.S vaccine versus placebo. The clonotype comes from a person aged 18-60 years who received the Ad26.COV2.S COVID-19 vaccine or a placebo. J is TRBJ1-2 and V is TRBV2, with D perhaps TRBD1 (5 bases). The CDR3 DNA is TGTGCCAGCAGCCTCAGGGTGGACTATGGCTACACCTTC. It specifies CASSLRVDYGYTF.